One and the same sample provided the 28 T cell receptor beta chains below, sequenced in a study of resident and recirculating memory T cells in vitiligo. The protocol was immunoSEQ multiplex PCR, while the TCRdb copy is restricted to in-frame clones and leaves out a portion. The sample records 40,000 to 45,000 clones, nearly 95% being singletons. Material: blood. These receptors were taken from a male donor with vitiligo.

This clone was seen a single time. This chain links TRBV30 with TRBJ2-7, with TRBD2 identical over 8 bases. Per germline, CDR1 GTSNPN and CDR2 SVGIG (reference sequence). The CDR3 spans 15 residues. V shed 7 bases and J 4 bases; nucleotides not matched to a gene: 15. CDR3 sequence: CASQSGASGRYEQYF. The CDR3 nucleotides are TGTGCCTCCCAATCCGGGGCTAGCGGGCGGTACGAGCAGTACTTC. The full variable domain, completed using reference TRBV30 and TRBJ2-7, is SQTIHQWPATLVQPVGSPLSLECTVEGTSNPNLYWYRQAAGRGLQLLFYSVGIGQISSEVPQNLSASRPQDRQFILSSKKLLLSDSGFYLCASQSGASGRYEQYFGPGTRLTVT.

The rearrangement links TRBV1 to TRBJ2-7; TRBD2, the D gene given by the table, was not confirmed from the DNA. TRBV1 is termed a pseudogene. The CDR3 is 15 residues long. Here the CDR3 DNA reads TGCACCAGCAGCCAACCCGCGGGGGGCTTTTACGAGCAGTACTTC. This sequence encodes CTSSQPAGGFYEQYF.

CDR3 bases: TGTGCCAGCAGTTACTCGCCAGCGGGGACGGGAGAGACCCAGTACTTC. It yields the protein CASSYSPAGTGETQYF. The V and J genes are TRBV6-5 and TRBJ2-5, with 7 bases matching TRBD2. There are 16 residues in the CDR3. Trimming at V came to 0 bases and at J to 4 bases, leaving 8 bases not matched to a gene. Germline V gives CDR1 MNHEY, CDR2 SVGAGI.

The chain carries TRBV27 and TRBJ2-1; possibly TRBD2 for D (6 bases). V was clipped by 11 bases and J by 12 bases, with 17 bases between them. This CDR3 contains 11 residues. Germline assignment: CDR1 MNHEY and CDR2 SMNVEV (reference sequence). In DNA, the CDR3 is TGTGCCGCCCGTGCGGCGGGGTTGCAGTTCTTC. It translates to CAARAAGLQFF.

V usage is TRBV19 and J usage is TRBJ2-3, with D tentatively TRBD1 (6 bases). V was clipped by 1 base and J by 6 bases, with 8 bases between them. Per germline, CDR1 LNHDA and CDR2 SQIVND (reference sequence). The CDR3 consists of 13 residues. The CDR3 loop reads CASSIVQGDTQYF. CDR3 bases: TGTGCCAGTAGTATAGTGCAGGGGGATACGCAGTATTTT.

The chain links TRBV9 to TRBJ1-1; 9 bases line up with TRBD1. V was pared by 4 bases and J by 4 bases, with 2 bases of the junction left unmatched. The germline CDR1 and CDR2 sequences are SGDLS and YYNGEE. The CDR3 has 13 amino acids. The CDR3 sequence: CASSPTGGTEAFF. CDR3 nucleotides: TGTGCCAGCAGCCCGACAGGGGGCACTGAAGCTTTCTTT.

The V and J genes are TRBV15 and TRBJ1-4; TRBD1 agrees at 7 bases. The CDR3 has 15 amino acids. The germline V gene encodes CDR1 LNHNV and CDR2 YYDKDF (reference sequence). After removal of 3 bases from V and 4 bases from J, the junction contained 5 bases not matched to a gene. The CDR3 region has the DNA TGTGCCACCAGCAGTTGGGGACAGCGTAATGAAAAACTGTTTTTT. The encoded protein is CATSSWGQRNEKLFF.

This chain joins TRBV19 and TRBJ2-5; D ambiguous. This CDR3 contains 12 residues. V gave up 6 bases and J gave up 5 bases, with 10 bases separating them. Germline CDR1 reads LNHDA; CDR2 reads SQIVND (reference sequence). The CDR3 reads CASRASTETQYF. In nucleotides, the CDR3 is TGTGCCAGTAGGGCTAGTACGGAGACCCAGTACTTC.

The CDR3 sequence: CASSPRRSGVGYF. The CDR3 bases are TGTGCCAGCAGCCCCCGGAGATCAGGGGTGGGGTACTTC. The chain has TRBV5-6 and TRBJ2-7, with a tentative D call TRBD1 (6 bases). This CDR3 has 13 residues. The V end was cut by 4 bases, the J end by 12 bases, with 20 bases between. Looked up from germline, CDR1 is SGHDT and CDR2 is YYEEEE.

The chain joins TRBV30 to TRBJ2-3, with a possible D match to TRBD2 (7 bases). Trimming shortened V by 0 bases and J by 4 bases, and 11 bases separated the two germline ends. The V gene's germline CDR1 is GTSNPN and CDR2 SVGIG (reference sequence). The CDR3 runs 14 residues. The CDR3 sequence is CAWSVGGAADTQYF. Here the CDR3 DNA reads TGTGCCTGGAGTGTAGGGGGGGCGGCAGATACGCAGTATTTT.

The chain uses TRBV7-2 and TRBJ2-7; 7 positions match TRBD2. Germline V gene lookup returns CDR1 SGHTA and CDR2 FQGNSA. This CDR3 region has 14 residues. V was pared by 5 bases and J by 7 bases, with 11 bases of the junction left unmatched. CDR3 sequence (DNA): TGTGCCAGCAGCGAAGATGGTAGGACTAGGGAGCAGTACTTC. Encoded protein: CASSEDGRTREQYF.

The CDR3 loop is CAWRGGPNQPQHF. CDR3 DNA sequence: TGTGCCTGGAGAGGAGGGCCCAATCAGCCCCAGCATTTT. The chain employs TRBV30 and TRBJ1-5; D unresolved. Germline V gene sequence: CDR1 GTSNPN, CDR2 SVGIG (reference sequence). CDR3 size: 13 residues. V lost 3 bases to trimming and J lost 3 bases, with 9 bases between them.

The chain couples TRBV27 to TRBJ2-5; 8 bases line up with TRBD2. With V trimmed by 6 bases and J by 2 bases, 2 bases remained unmatched. The CDR3 contains 13 residues. The germline CDR1 and CDR2 sequences are MNHEY and SMNVEV (reference sequence). CDR3 sequence: CASSGGVQETQYF. In nucleotides, the CDR3 is TGTGCCAGCAGCGGGGGGGTACAAGAGACCCAGTACTTC.

J is TRBJ1-6 and V is TRBV7-2; no reliable D call. Germline assignment: CDR1 SGHTA and CDR2 FQGNSA. This CDR3 is 14 amino acids long. V shed 2 bases and J shed 12 bases, with 14 bases lying between them. CDR3 in amino acids: CASSLPGGSRPLHF. CDR3 DNA: TGTGCCAGCAGCTTACCGGGCGGGTCTCGACCCCTCCACTTT.

V and J are TRBV27 and TRBJ2-5; 10 nucleotides align to TRBD1. TRBJ2-7 matches the DNA end more closely, so the J call is doubtful. Germline V lookup: CDR1 MNHEY, CDR2 SMNVEV (reference sequence). The CDR3 extends over 13 amino acids. CDR3 bases: TGTGCCCCCTGGACAGGGGGATTTCACGAGCAGTACTTC. Its protein product is CAPWTGGFHEQYF.

This clone appeared a single time. The rearrangement links TRBV6-5 to TRBJ2-7; TRBD2 matches 8 bases. CDR1 is MNHEY, CDR2 SVGAGI, per germline. V lost 8 bases, J lost 1 base, and 4 bases stayed unmatched. This CDR3 region has 13 residues. CDR3 sequence (DNA): TGTGCCAGCGGGGGCGGGGGGTCCTACGAGCAGTACTTC. Its protein product is CASGGGGSYEQYF.

The chain combines TRBV18 with TRBJ1-3; D is perhaps TRBD1 (5 bases). CDR1 is KGHSH, CDR2 LQKENI, per germline. The germline V and J ends were trimmed by 0 bases and 2 bases, with 11 bases remaining between them. The CDR3 has 16 amino acids. DNA for the CDR3: TGTGCCAGCTCACCACCGGGTAGCAGGGCTGGAAACACCATATATTTT. This sequence encodes CASSPPGSRAGNTIYF.

J is TRBJ2-3 and V is TRBV27; D is possibly TRBD1 (6 bases). V lost 6 bases and J 2 bases, leaving 15 bases between the germline ends. This CDR3 has 15 residues. In germline, CDR1 is MNHEY, CDR2 SMNVEV (reference sequence). Here the CDR3 reads CASRRGQGFTDTQYF. The CDR3 bases are TGTGCCAGCAGGAGGGGACAAGGGTTCACAGATACGCAGTATTTT.

This clone was picked up one time. The CDR3 loop is CASSFAGATYEQYF. The CDR3 DNA sequence: TGTGCCAGCAGCTTTGCGGGAGCCACCTACGAGCAGTACTTC. The chain links TRBV11-2 to TRBJ2-7; 7 nucleotides agree with TRBD2. After removal of 3 bases from V and 2 bases from J, the junction contained 4 bases not matched to a gene. The CDR3 extends over 14 amino acids. Germline V gene lookup returns CDR1 SGHAT and CDR2 FQNNGV.

The gene calls are TRBV10-3 and TRBJ1-5; 7 bases are a match to TRBD1. The CDR3 runs 16 residues. V was clipped by 2 bases and J by 0 bases; unmatched bases: 4. Germline values: CDR1 ENHRY, CDR2 SYGVKD. The chain's CDR3 is CAISERDRNSNQPQHF. For the CDR3, the DNA is TGTGCCATCAGTGAGAGGGACAGAAATAGCAATCAGCCCCAGCATTTT.

The CDR3 spells CASSSRQGGDSPLHF. The CDR3 DNA is TGCGCCAGCAGCTCTCGACAGGGGGGAGATTCACCCCTCCACTTT. The chain recombines TRBV5-1 with TRBJ1-6, with 9 bases identical to TRBD1. The CDR3 consists of 15 residues. The V gene's germline CDR1 is SGHRS and CDR2 YFSETQ. The V segment lost 3 bases and the J segment 8 bases; nucleotides outside the gene matches: 6. Variable domain in full (rest from reference TRBV5-1 and TRBJ1-6): KAGVTQTPRYLIKTRGQQVTLSCSPISGHRSVSWYQQTPGQGLQFLFEYFSETQRNKGNFPGRFSGRQFSNSRSEMNVSTLELGDSALYLCASSSRQGGDSPLHFGNGTRLTVT.

The chain joins TRBV6-1 to TRBJ2-5; D is possibly TRBD1 (5 bases). The V and J ends lost 2 bases and 2 bases respectively, with 15 bases between them. The germline V gene has CDR1 MNHNS and CDR2 SASEGT. The CDR3 has 16 amino acids. The CDR3 reads CASSEYLRQSQETQYF. The CDR3 coding sequence is TGTGCCAGCAGTGAATACTTGAGACAGTCACAAGAGACCCAGTACTTC.

This chain uses TRBV7-6 with TRBJ1-1; D might be TRBD1 (6 bases). CDR1 is SGHVS and CDR2 is FNYEAQ in the germline V gene. Trimming stripped 5 bases from V and 1 base from J, with 11 bases between. The CDR3 is 14 residues long. Written as DNA, the CDR3 is TGTGCCAGCAGCGTCAGAGGGGGGAACACTGAAGCTTTCTTT. It translates to CASSVRGGNTEAFF.

This clone was observed once. The chain links TRBV9 to TRBJ1-6, with 7 bases identical to TRBD1. The V segment lost 3 bases and the J segment 6 bases; nucleotides outside the gene matches: 6. Germline CDR1 reads SGDLS; CDR2 reads YYNGEE. The CDR3 is made up of 15 amino acids. In DNA form, the CDR3 reads TGTGCCAGCAGCGCCGGGACAGCAACTAATTCACCCCTCCACTTT. This codes for CASSAGTATNSPLHF.

This sequence joins TRBV9 and TRBJ1-2; maybe TRBD1 (6 bases). Looked up from germline, CDR1 is SGDLS and CDR2 is YYNGEE. The CDR3 has 17 amino acids. V was pared by 2 bases and J by 0 bases, with 17 bases between. The CDR3 loop is CASSVGATQLANYGYTF. CDR3 in DNA: TGTGCCAGCAGCGTGGGGGCTACACAGTTAGCTAACTATGGCTACACCTTC.

This rearrangement joins TRBV4-3 to TRBJ1-2, with 9 bases fitting TRBD1. This CDR3 has 16 amino acids. With V trimmed by 3 bases and J by 5 bases, 10 bases remained unmatched. CDR1 and CDR2 from the germline V gene are LGHNA and YSLEER. The CDR3 is CASSQSTGQGIYGYTF. CDR3 nucleotide sequence: TGCGCCAGCAGCCAGAGCACGGGACAGGGAATTTATGGCTACACCTTC.

This clone was seen once. The chain employs TRBV2 and TRBJ2-5; D unclear. V dropped 7 bases and J dropped 4 bases, with 7 bases sitting between them. The germline CDR1 and CDR2 sequences are SNHLY and FYNNEI. CDR3 length: 11 residues. The CDR3, as DNA: TGTGCCAGCACCCTTAGAGAGACCCAGTACTTC. It yields the protein CASTLRETQYF.

The CDR3 nucleotides are TGTGCCAGCAGGGCCCGGGCAGGGACTGGGGAGACCCAGTACTTC. This gives the protein CASRARAGTGETQYF. The V call is TRBV27, the J call TRBJ2-5, with D possibly being TRBD2 (6 bases). Germline loops: CDR1 MNHEY, CDR2 SMNVEV (reference sequence). V was pared by 6 bases and J by 5 bases, with 19 bases between. The CDR3 has 15 residues.